This T cell receptor beta chain was captured by sequencing in a study of cytomegalovirus exposure and HLA in healthy donors. Points from the study as a whole: The listing of 150 to 200 TCR beta chains classed them as cytomegalovirus-associated.

Remarks on this clone: What it recognizes is unknown.

The table came from immunoSEQ multiplex PCR; TCRdb's copy has only in-frame clones and leaves some out. The table lists over 120,000 clones, over 80% of them singletons. Germline loops: CDR1 GTSNPN, CDR2 SVGIG (reference sequence). Deletions cut 6 bases from V and 4 bases from J, with 13 bases between. This CDR3 is built from 14 residues. The origin of this receptor is a young man in good health and CMV-seropositive. This rearrangement joins TRBV30 to TRBJ1-6, with D possibly being TRBD1 (5 bases). The sequenced material came from PBMCs. Here the CDR3 DNA reads TGTGCCTGCTTGAAGGGGATATATAATTCACCCCTCCACTTT. This sequence encodes CACLKGIYNSPLHF.